This is a list of T cell receptor beta chains from one sample in a study of blood T cell repertoires in COVID-19. Here immunoSEQ multiplex PCR was the method, and the copy in TCRdb shows in-frame clones only, minus some. The sample has more than 45,000 clones; 90% are singletons. Sequenced material: peripheral blood. All receptors derive from a woman aged 80 or older with acute or convalescent COVID-19. The CDR3 runs from the conserved cysteine through the conserved F or W. Fields, in order: J gene, D gene, V gene, clone size, CDR3 DNA, CDR3 protein. The D gene is left open where the match is weak. Clone size is shown for a subset of rows, as once, few, many or a class of expanded clone.

TRBJ2-5,NA,TRBV7-7,NA,TGTGCCAGCAGCCCCTCCGGGACAAAAGAGACCCAGTACTTC,CASSPSGTKETQYF
TRBJ2-1,NA,TRBV2,NA,TGTGCCAGCTGCCGGGGGGCGTACAATGAGCAGTTCTTC,CASCRGAYNEQFF
TRBJ1-1,NA,TRBV6-6,NA,TGTGCCAGCAGTCCTGGACAGAAAGGGGCTGAAGCTTTCTTT,CASSPGQKGAEAFF
TRBJ2-3,NA,TRBV7-2,NA,TGTGCCAGCAGCCCGAAGGGGCAGGATGAGCTGGATACGCAGTATTTT,CASSPKGQDELDTQYF
TRBJ2-5,NA,TRBV5-1,NA,TGCGCCAGCAGCTTGGGTGCGAGCGTGGAGACCCAGTACTTC,CASSLGASVETQYF
TRBJ1-2,NA,TRBV5-4,NA,TGTGCCAGCAGCTTGGGACAGAACTATGGCTACACCTTC,CASSLGQNYGYTF
TRBJ2-4,NA,TRBV18,NA,TGTGCCAGCTCACCACCTTCAGGGGCCGTCTCCGTAGCCAAAAACATTCAGTACTTC,CASSPPSGAVSVAKNIQYF
TRBJ2-7,TRBD2,TRBV6-2/TRBV6-3,NA,TGTGCCAGCAGCAACCCGGGACTAGTCCTCTACGAGCAGTACTTC,CASSNPGLVLYEQYF
TRBJ2-6,NA,TRBV7-9,NA,TGTGCCAGCCTTGGAGTCAGTGGGGCCAACGTCCTGACTTTC,CASLGVSGANVLTF
TRBJ1-3,NA,TRBV10-3,NA,TGTGCCATCAGTGGCCGGGAGCCTGGCTCTGGAAACACCATATATTTT,CAISGREPGSGNTIYF
TRBJ2-3,TRBD2,TRBV7-6,NA,TGTGCCAGCAGCTTAGGCCGACAGGGGACTAGCGGGAGAAGGACAGATACGCAGTATTTT,CASSLGRQGTSGRRTDTQYF
TRBJ2-1,NA,TRBV5-1,NA,TGCGCCAGCTACCCGTCAGGGGGACTGATCTATGAGCAGTTCTTC,CASYPSGGLIYEQFF
TRBJ2-7,NA,TRBV7-9,NA,TGTGCCAGCAGCCCCAGCCTGGAGCAGGAGCAGTACTTC,CASSPSLEQEQYF
TRBJ1-1,NA,TRBV18,NA,TGTGCCAGCTCAGAGACAGGAGTCGCTACTGAAGCTTTCTTT,CASSETGVATEAFF
TRBJ2-5,TRBD2,TRBV7-2,NA,TGTGCCAGCAGTTTGACCCATAGCGGGCAAGAGACCCAGTACTTC,CASSLTHSGQETQYF
TRBJ1-2,TRBD1,TRBV29-1,few,TGCAGCGTTTTGACAGGGGCGGGAGGCTACACCTTC,CSVLTGAGGYTF
TRBJ2-5,TRBD2,TRBV11-2,NA,TGTGCCAGCAGCTTAGCTTACCTAGCGGGACAAGAGACCCAGTACTTC,CASSLAYLAGQETQYF
TRBJ1-2,NA,TRBV5-8,NA,TGTGCCAGCAGCTGGGATAGGGGCAGGGATGGCTACACCTTC,CASSWDRGRDGYTF
TRBJ1-6,NA,TRBV30,once,TGTGCCTGGAGAATTGATAGCTCCTATAATTCACCCCTCCACTTT,CAWRIDSSYNSPLHF
TRBJ2-3,NA,TRBV18,NA,TGTGCCAGCTCACCAGCCGACACCCTTAGCACAGATACGCAGTATTTT,CASSPADTLSTDTQYF
TRBJ2-5,NA,TRBV7-8,NA,TGTGCCAGCAGCCTACAGGGACTACCGGAGACCCAGTACTTC,CASSLQGLPETQYF
TRBJ2-3,TRBD2,TRBV30,NA,TGTGCCTTATCGCCTAGCGGGAGGGCCATTGGACCAGATACGCAGTATTTT,CALSPSGRAIGPDTQYF
TRBJ2-7,TRBD1,TRBV14,once,TGTGCCAGCAGCCAAGATCGGACAGGGAAGCAGTACTTC,CASSQDRTGKQYF
TRBJ2-5,NA,TRBV5-1,NA,TGCGCCAGCAGCGGAACACAGCGGAGGGTGGACTTC,CASSGTQRRVDF
TRBJ2-5,NA,TRBV6-6,NA,TGTGCCAGCAGTCCAGGAGGATGGGAGACCCAGTACTTC,CASSPGGWETQYF
TRBJ2-1,TRBD2,TRBV5-5,NA,TGTGCCAGCAGTTGGGGGACTAGCGTGGGCAATGAGCAGTTCTTC,CASSWGTSVGNEQFF